This T cell receptor (beta chain) was found in a study of T cell responses to AZD1222 COVID-19 vaccine. Study results and caveats: Spike was spanned by vaccine-associated CD4 TCRs, with dominance at 160-218 and 743-854. Repertoires were sampled only after the peak T cell response.

The repertoire was sequenced with immunoSEQ multiplex PCR; TCRdb's copy has only in-frame clones and lacks some. The table lists about 94,000 clones, about 88% of them singletons. Germline V gene lookup returns CDR1 SEHNR and CDR2 FQNEAQ (reference sequence). Trimming took 6 bases from V and 0 from J, leaving 9 bases between them. The CDR3 sequence is 13 residues long. A remark on this clone: Its antigen is undetermined.

The input for sequencing was peripheral blood, taken on day 0 of AZD1222 vaccination. The receptor was derived from an adult in good health. The rearrangement joins TRBV7-9 to TRBJ2-7; possibly TRBD1 for D (5 bases). The CDR3 nucleotides read TGTGCCAGCAGTTTCAGGGACTCCTACGAGCAGTACTTC. Protein: CASSFRDSYEQYF.